A single sample is the source of the 5 T cell receptor beta chains below, sequenced in a study of PD-L1 blockade in urothelial cancer. Profiled with immunoSEQ multiplex PCR; TCRdb holds only in-frame clones, not every one. The table shows approximately 90,000 clones, with roughly 84% occurring only once. This sample's time point: pretreatment peripheral blood. Specimen: PBMCs, collected around atezolizumab (anti-PD-L1) treatment. These receptors all come from a man aged 60 to 69 with urothelial cancer.

The chain employs TRBV30 and TRBJ2-1; D is unresolved. The CDR3 is 12 residues long. Germline loops: CDR1 GTSNPN, CDR2 SVGIG (reference sequence). The V end was cut by 2 bases, the J end by 1 base, with 3 bases between. CDR3 in amino acids: CAWSTSYNEQFF. DNA for the CDR3: TGTGCCTGGAGTACTTCCTACAATGAGCAGTTCTTC.

The rearrangement joins TRBV10-2 to TRBJ1-3, with D uncertain. Germline CDR1 WSHSY, CDR2 SAAADI. There are 13 residues in the CDR3. Trimming removed 4 bases at V and 2 bases at J, with 6 bases between. The CDR3 is CASSGGPGNTIYF. CDR3 bases: TGCGCCAGCAGTGGAGGGCCTGGAAACACCATATATTTT.

This chain joins TRBV6-5 and TRBJ2-2; 12 bases match TRBD2. Germline CDR1 reads MNHEY; CDR2 reads SVGAGI. The length of the CDR3 is 15 residues. With 0 bases clipped from V and 8 bases from J, the junction kept 1 base outside the gene matches. The CDR3 reads CASSYSGLAGGELFF. The CDR3 DNA follows: TGTGCCAGCAGTTACTCTGGACTAGCGGGAGGGGAGCTGTTTTTT.

This clone was seen only a few times. J is TRBJ2-2 and V is TRBV30; tentative D call: TRBD2 (6 bases). The germline V gene encodes CDR1 GTSNPN and CDR2 SVGIG (reference sequence). This CDR3 is 15 amino acids long. Trimming stripped 5 bases from V and 4 bases from J, with 17 bases between. Here the CDR3 reads CAWRGTSLFTGELFF. For the CDR3, the DNA is TGTGCCTGGCGGGGGACGTCCCTCTTCACCGGGGAGCTGTTTTTT.

This rearrangement joins TRBV5-6 to TRBJ2-3; 12 nucleotides match TRBD2. The V and J ends lost 7 bases and 4 bases, in that order; junction bases with no gene match: 7. Germline lookup yields CDR1 SGHDT and CDR2 YYEEEE. There are 15 residues in the CDR3. CDR3: CASRRGTSGPDTQYF. The CDR3 DNA sequence: TGTGCCAGCCGGAGGGGGACTAGCGGGCCAGATACGCAGTATTTT.